The rows below give T cell receptor beta chains drawn from one sample of a study of T cells in Graves' hyperthyroidism and ophthalmopathy. TCRdb reprocessed the multiplex PCR reads with MiXCR, giving one entry per CDR3 protein. Of 660,000 or so distinct CDR3 sequences in the sample, less than 25% were seen once. Sequences were obtained from blood. These TCRs come from a man aged 25 to 40 with Graves' ophthalmopathy. Both conserved end residues are part of each CDR3. Fields, in order: J gene, clone size, D gene, V gene, CDR3 DNA, CDR3 protein. D genes are given only for firm matches. Some rows have no size entry. The others give once, few or many, or a class for an expanded clone.

j_gene: TRBJ2-1
abundance: NA
d_gene: TRBD2
v_gene: TRBV20-1
CDR3nt: TGCAGTGCTGCCCCAAGCGGGAGGCAAAACAATGAGCAGTTCTTC
CDR3aa: CSAAPSGRQNNEQFF

j_gene: TRBJ1-2
abundance: few
d_gene: NA
v_gene: TRBV5-1
CDR3nt: TGCGCCAGCAGCTCTGACAGAAATTCTAACTATGGCTACACCTTC
CDR3aa: CASSSDRNSNYGYTF

j_gene: TRBJ1-5
abundance: NA
d_gene: TRBD1
v_gene: TRBV4-1
CDR3nt: TGCGCCAGCAGCCAAAGTACAGGGGGCCTCAATCAGCCCCAGCATTTT
CDR3aa: CASSQSTGGLNQPQHF

j_gene: TRBJ1-5
abundance: NA
d_gene: NA
v_gene: TRBV5-1
CDR3nt: TGCGCCAGCAGCTTGTATGGGGCAAGCAATCAGCCCCAGCATTTT
CDR3aa: CASSLYGASNQPQHF

j_gene: TRBJ2-7
abundance: NA
d_gene: NA
v_gene: TRBV29-1
CDR3nt: TGCAGCGTTGCCTCGGGATCCAACGGCGAGCAGTACTTC
CDR3aa: CSVASGSNGEQYF

j_gene: TRBJ2-1
abundance: NA
d_gene: TRBD2
v_gene: TRBV3-1
CDR3nt: TGTGCCAGCAGCCAAGATCCAGGACTAGCTTACGAGCAGTTCTTC
CDR3aa: CASSQDPGLAYEQFF

j_gene: TRBJ2-5
abundance: NA
d_gene: TRBD1
v_gene: TRBV5-5
CDR3nt: TGTGCCAGCAGCTTGTATAACAGGGGGATAGAGACCCAGTACTTC
CDR3aa: CASSLYNRGIETQYF

j_gene: TRBJ1-1
abundance: NA
d_gene: NA
v_gene: TRBV9
CDR3nt: TGTGCCAGCAGCACTTCCAAGGGTGGGAGGGACACTGAAGCTTTCTTT
CDR3aa: CASSTSKGGRDTEAFF

j_gene: TRBJ1-4
abundance: NA
d_gene: NA
v_gene: TRBV16
CDR3nt: TGTGCCAGCAGCCGGTCCCTCACAGAAAAACTGTTTTTT
CDR3aa: CASSRSLTEKLFF

j_gene: TRBJ2-7
abundance: once
d_gene: NA
v_gene: TRBV11-2
CDR3nt: TGTGCCAGCAGCTTAAGTTGGTGGGAGGAATACGAGCAGTACTTC
CDR3aa: CASSLSWWEEYEQYF

j_gene: TRBJ1-2
abundance: many
d_gene: TRBD1
v_gene: TRBV7-9
CDR3nt: TGTGCCAGCAGCCCGACAGGGCACAACTATGGCTACACCTTC
CDR3aa: CASSPTGHNYGYTF